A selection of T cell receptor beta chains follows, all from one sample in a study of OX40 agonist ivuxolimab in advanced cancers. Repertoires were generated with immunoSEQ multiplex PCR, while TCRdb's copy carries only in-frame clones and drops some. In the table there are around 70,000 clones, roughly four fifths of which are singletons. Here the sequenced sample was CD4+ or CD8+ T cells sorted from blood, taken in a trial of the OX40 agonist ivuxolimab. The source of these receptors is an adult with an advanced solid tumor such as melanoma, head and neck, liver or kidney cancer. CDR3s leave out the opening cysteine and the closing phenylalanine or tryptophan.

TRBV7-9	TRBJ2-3	ASSLAPRGSADTQY
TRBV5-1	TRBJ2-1	ASSLALAASYNEQF
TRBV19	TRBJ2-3	ASRGLAGAGTQY
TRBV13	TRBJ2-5	ASSLNGETQY
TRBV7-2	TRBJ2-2	ASSLWGTGELF
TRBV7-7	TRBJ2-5	ASSDRAQETQY
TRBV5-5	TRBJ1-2	ASSWAQGRQGYT
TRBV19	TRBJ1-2	ASSIAATPRGYT
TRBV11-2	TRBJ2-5	ASSLRRQETQY
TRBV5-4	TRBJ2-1	ASSPTSGGGPYEQF
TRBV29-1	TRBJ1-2	SVEASVAGTTST
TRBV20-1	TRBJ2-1	SAGDRAKF
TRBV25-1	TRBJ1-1	ASSDPPRTGVLEAF
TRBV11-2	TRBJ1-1	ASSFKVGTEAF
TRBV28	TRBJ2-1	ASTPQRGGFTFYNEQF
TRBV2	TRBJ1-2	ASRQGLDGYT
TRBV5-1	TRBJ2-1	ASSSTPRDFYNEQF
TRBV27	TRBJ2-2	ASSVYLGELF
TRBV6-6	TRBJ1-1	ASSFSVASNTEAF
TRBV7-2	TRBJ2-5	ASSLEGLAGGLRETQY
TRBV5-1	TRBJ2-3	ASSSGWMGTDTQY
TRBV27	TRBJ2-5	ASSPLGAIQETQY
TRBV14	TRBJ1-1	ASSQRGAVNEAF
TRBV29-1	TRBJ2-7	SVTKPGLVSLGGSYEQY
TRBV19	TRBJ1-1	ASSITVNTEAF
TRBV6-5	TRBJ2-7	ASTTGQGGKEQY
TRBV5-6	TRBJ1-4	ASSSDGTGGEKLF
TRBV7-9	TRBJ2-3	ASSLRDRGREDTQY
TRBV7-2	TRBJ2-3	ASSLVGGDTQY
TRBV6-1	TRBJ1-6	ASSASVGVGSPLH
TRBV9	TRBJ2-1	ASSVVGGSYNEQF
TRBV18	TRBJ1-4	ASSQTPSNEKLF
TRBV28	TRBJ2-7	ASSLEDRGSEQY
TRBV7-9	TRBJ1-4	ASSSWDRGLDFEKLF
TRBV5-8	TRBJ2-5	ASSPWTGGILQETQY
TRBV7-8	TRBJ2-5	ASRPGPILLQETQY
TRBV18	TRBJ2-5	ASSPGLADIRETQY
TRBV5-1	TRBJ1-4	ASSKHEREKLF
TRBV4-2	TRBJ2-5	ASSRASPGVPGETQY
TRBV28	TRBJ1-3	ASSRTFPKDANSGNTIY
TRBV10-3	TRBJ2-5	AISESTAGQETQY
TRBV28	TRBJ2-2	ASSLWAAGANTGELF
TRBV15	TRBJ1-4	ATSRGAANEKLF
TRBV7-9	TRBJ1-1	ASSGSKEGTEAF
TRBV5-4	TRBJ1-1	ASTQSHTYTEAF
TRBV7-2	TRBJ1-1	ASSHVGRHLNTEAF
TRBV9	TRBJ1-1	ASSVRPAVQRGAEAF
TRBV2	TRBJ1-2	ASGTSGRLHWGYT
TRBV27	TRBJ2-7	AAARHPYEQY
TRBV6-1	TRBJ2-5	ASSELGVLQY
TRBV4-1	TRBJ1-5	ASSQAGGQPQH
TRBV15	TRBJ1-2	ATSRAGPTGIYGYT
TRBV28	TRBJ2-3	ASRESGYSTDTQY
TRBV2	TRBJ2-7	ATASNSYGEQY